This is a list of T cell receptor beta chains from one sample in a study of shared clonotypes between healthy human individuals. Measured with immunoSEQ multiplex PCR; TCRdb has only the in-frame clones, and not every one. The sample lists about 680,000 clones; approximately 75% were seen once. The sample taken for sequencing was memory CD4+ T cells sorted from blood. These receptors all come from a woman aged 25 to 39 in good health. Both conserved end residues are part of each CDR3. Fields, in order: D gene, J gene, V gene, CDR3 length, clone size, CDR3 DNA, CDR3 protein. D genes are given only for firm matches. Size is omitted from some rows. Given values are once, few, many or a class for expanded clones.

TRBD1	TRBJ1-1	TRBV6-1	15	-	TGTGCCAGCAGGGGACGACAGGGGATGAACACTGAAGCTTTCTTT	CASRGRQGMNTEAFF
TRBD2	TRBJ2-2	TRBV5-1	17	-	TGCGCCAGCAGCCCGTATTTTGACAGCGGGAGGGGCGGGGAGCTGTTTTTT	CASSPYFDSGRGGELFF
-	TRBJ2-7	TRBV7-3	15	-	TGTGCCAGCAGCTTTGGGCCAGGGCCAACCTACGAGCAGTACTTC	CASSFGPGPTYEQYF
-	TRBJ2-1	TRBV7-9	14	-	TGTGCCAGCAGCTTAGCGGGAGAAAGCGATGAGCAGTTCTTC	CASSLAGESDEQFF
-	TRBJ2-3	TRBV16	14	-	TGTGCCAGCAGCCAGACCCCTCAATTAGATACGCAGTATTTT	CASSQTPQLDTQYF
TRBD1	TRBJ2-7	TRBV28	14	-	TGTGCCAGCAGTCAGACAGGGATTGACTACGAGCAGTACTTC	CASSQTGIDYEQYF
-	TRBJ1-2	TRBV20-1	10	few	TGCAGTGCGGGGTGGCATGGCTACACCTTC	CSAGWHGYTF
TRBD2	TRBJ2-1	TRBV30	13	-	TGTGCCTGCCGCGTGGGACTAGATAGCGAGCAGTTCTTC	CACRVGLDSEQFF
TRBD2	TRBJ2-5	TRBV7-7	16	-	TGTGCCAGCAGCCAAACGTTAGCGGGAGGACAAGAGACCCAGTACTTC	CASSQTLAGGQETQYF
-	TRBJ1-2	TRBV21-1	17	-	TGTGCCAGCAGCGTGGGACCACCCCAACGGGAGGACTATGGCTACACCTTC	CASSVGPPQREDYGYTF
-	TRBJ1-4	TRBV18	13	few	TGTGCCAGCTCACTTCGAGAGAATGAAAAACTGTTTTTT	CASSLRENEKLFF
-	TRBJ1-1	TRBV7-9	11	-	TGTGCCAGCAGCCATAGGGCTGAAGCTTTCTTT	CASSHRAEAFF
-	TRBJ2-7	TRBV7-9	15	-	TGTGCCAGCAGCTTACTTCCTACCGGGGTGGACGAGCAGTACTTC	CASSLLPTGVDEQYF
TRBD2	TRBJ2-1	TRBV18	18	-	TGTGCCAGCTCAGCCTCGTCGGGGGGGATGAACTCCTACAATGAGCAGTTCTTC	CASSASSGGMNSYNEQFF
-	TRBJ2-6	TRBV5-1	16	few	TGCGCCAGCAGCGGGGGACGGACCTCTGGGGCCAACGTCCTGACTTTC	CASSGGRTSGANVLTF
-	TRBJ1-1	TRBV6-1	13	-	TGTGCCAGCAGAAATAGTCAGAACACTGAAGCTTTCTTT	CASRNSQNTEAFF
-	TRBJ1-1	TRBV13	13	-	TGTGCCAGCAGCATCCGCGGGAACACTGAAGCTTTCTTT	CASSIRGNTEAFF
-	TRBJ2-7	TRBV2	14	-	TGTGCCAGCAGGAGGGCAAGGGTCGGATACGAGCAGTACTTC	CASRRARVGYEQYF
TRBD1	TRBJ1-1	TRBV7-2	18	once	TGTGCCAGCAGCAGTCCGGGACAGGGGGCTTCTTTGAACACTGAAGCTTTCTTT	CASSSPGQGASLNTEAFF
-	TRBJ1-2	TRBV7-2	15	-	TGTGCCAGCAGGGAAGGGTGGAAGACTAACTATGGCTACACCTTC	CASREGWKTNYGYTF
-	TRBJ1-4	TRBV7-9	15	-	TGTGCCAGCAGCTCGGGCCTACTCACCAATGAAAAACTGTTTTTT	CASSSGLLTNEKLFF
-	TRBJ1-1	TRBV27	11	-	TGTGCCAGCAGACAGAACACTGAAGCTTTCTTT	CASRQNTEAFF
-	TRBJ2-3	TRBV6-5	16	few	TGTGCCAGCAGTTACTCGAATCAGGGGAGGACAGATACGCAGTATTTT	CASSYSNQGRTDTQYF
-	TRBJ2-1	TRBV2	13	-	TGTGCCAGCTGTTATATCCGGGGCAATGAGCAGTTCTTC	CASCYIRGNEQFF
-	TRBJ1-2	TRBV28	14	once	TGTGCCAGCAGTTTTGGGGATTCCGCCTATGGCTACACCTTC	CASSFGDSAYGYTF
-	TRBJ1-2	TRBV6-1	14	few	TGTGCCAGCAGCACAGGGTTAGCTAACTATGGCTACACCTTC	CASSTGLANYGYTF
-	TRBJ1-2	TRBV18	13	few	TGTGCCAGCTCACCACCGACGAGGGATAGTTACACCTTC	CASSPPTRDSYTF
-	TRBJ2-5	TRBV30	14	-	TGTGCCTGGAGTGTGGGACCCGTGGCGGAGACCCAGTACTTC	CAWSVGPVAETQYF
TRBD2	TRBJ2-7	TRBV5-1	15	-	TGCGCCAGCAGCGATCGGACTAGCGCCTCCTACGAGCAGTACTTC	CASSDRTSASYEQYF
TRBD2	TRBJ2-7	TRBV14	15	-	TGTGCCAGCAGCAGGGAGGCGGGAGGGCCACGCGAGCAGTACTTC	CASSREAGGPREQYF
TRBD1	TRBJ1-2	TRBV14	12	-	TGTGCCAGCAGATTGACAGGGTCGGGCTACACCTTC	CASRLTGSGYTF
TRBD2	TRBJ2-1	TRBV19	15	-	TGTGCCAGTAGCAGACTAGCGGGAGAGTACAATGAGCAGTTCTTC	CASSRLAGEYNEQFF
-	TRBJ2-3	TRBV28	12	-	TGTGCCAGCAGTACGCCCGGAGATACGCAGTATTTT	CASSTPGDTQYF
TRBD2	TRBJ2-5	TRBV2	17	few	TGTGCCAGCAGTGAAGCTAGCGGGAGCGGGTGGTTAGAGACCCAGTACTTC	CASSEASGSGWLETQYF